This T cell receptor (beta chain) was recovered during a study of a mutant IDH1 vaccine in newly diagnosed glioma. Turning to the study itself: Vaccinations, eight in total, occurred in weeks 1, 3, 5, 7, 11, 15, 19, 23. Once 4-6 weeks had passed after radiotherapy alone, vaccination started, or it started with temozolomide cycles. Findings of the study overall: It was about 92% of patients that developed vaccine-induced immune responses.

Turning to this clone: The target antigen is unknown.

Time point noted: week 5, during vaccination. Vaccinated patients received 300 ug of mutant IDH1 20-mer peptide per dose, with topical imiquimod. Data came from immunoSEQ multiplex PCR; TCRdb stores just in-frame clones and leaves some out. The sample carries over 55,000 clones, 82% recorded once. The receptor was derived from a woman aged 18-29 years with glioma. Some clones in this sample may be carry-over from other donors' samples. This sample comprised PBMCs, obtained from a glioma patient whose treatment included an IDH1 peptide vaccine.

For the CDR3, the DNA is TGTGCCAGCAGCCCCGGGACTCAATACGAGCAGTACTTC. This sequence encodes CASSPGTQYEQYF. This sequence joins TRBV5-4 and TRBJ2-7, with D possibly TRBD2 on 6 matching bases. The CDR3 contains 13 residues. Germline V gene lookup returns CDR1 SGHNT and CDR2 YYREEE (reference sequence). Trimming shortened V by 4 bases and J by 4 bases, and 12 bases separated the two germline ends.